These T cell receptor beta chains were read from a single sample in a study of blood T cells in healthy people across ages. TCRdb ran MiXCR on the 5' RACE reads and lists one entry per CDR3 protein. The table lists 1.4 million or so distinct CDR3 sequences, approximately 42% of them singletons. Material for sequencing was blood. Source of these receptors: a woman in her late teens or twenties in good health. Each CDR3 is given with its conserved first and last residue. The D gene is left open where the match is weak. The listing skips clone size in some rows; elsewhere it reads once, few, many or a size class.

j_call clone_size v_call d_call cdr3_nt cdr3_aa
TRBJ2-6 . TRBV6-1 . TGTGCCAGCAGTGAAATCATTTTCTCTGGGGCCAACGTCCTGACTTTC CASSEIIFSGANVLTF
TRBJ2-3 . TRBV29-1 TRBD2 TGCAGCGTCGAACTAGCGGCAACCCGCACAGATACGCAGTATTTT CSVELAATRTDTQYF
TRBJ2-1 . TRBV5-1 TRBD2 TGCGCCAGCAGCTTGGAGACTAGCACCTACAATGAGCAGTTCTTC CASSLETSTYNEQFF
TRBJ1-4 . TRBV29-1 TRBD1 TGCAGCGTCTTACGGACAGGATCCTTCGCTGAAAAACTGTTTTTT CSVLRTGSFAEKLFF
TRBJ2-1 few TRBV20-1 TRBD2 TGCAGTGCTCGGTGGACTAGCGGGATCAATGAGCAGTTCTTC CSARWTSGINEQFF
TRBJ2-7 few TRBV20-1 . TGCAGTGGATCCCGAGATGTCATCTCCTACAATGAGCAGTACTTC CSGSRDVISYNEQYF
TRBJ2-3 . TRBV7-2 . TGTGCCAGCAGCTTGCCTCAAGAGGATACGCAGTATTTT CASSLPQEDTQYF
TRBJ2-2 . TRBV2 . TGTGCCAGCAGTGAAAACAGGATGACCGGGGAGCTGTTTTTT CASSENRMTGELFF
TRBJ2-3 . TRBV3-1 TRBD2 TGTGCCAGCAGCCAGATTAGCGGGGGGGCCACAGATACGCAGTATTTT CASSQISGGATDTQYF
TRBJ2-3 once TRBV20-1 . TGCAGTGCTGACGGGGGCGCCCCACTAGCCGGGGGAACAGATACGCAGTATTTT CSADGGAPLAGGTDTQYF
TRBJ2-7 few TRBV27 . TGTGCCAGCAGTTTATCCCCTTACAATGAGCAGTACTTC CASSLSPYNEQYF
TRBJ2-1 . TRBV6-1 . TGTGCCAGCGGTGAGCGTTCATACAATGAGCAGTTCTTC CASGERSYNEQFF
TRBJ1-1 . TRBV14 . TGTGCCAGCAGCCCTCGGGGTCTCACTGAAGCTTTCTTT CASSPRGLTEAFF
TRBJ2-7 . TRBV10-3 TRBD2 TGTGCCATCAGCAGGGAGGGCTCCTACAATGAGCAGTACTTC CAISREGSYNEQYF
TRBJ1-4 few TRBV7-2 . TGTGCCAGCAGCTTAGGCCCGGGGCGGGCTAATGAAAAACTGTTTTTT CASSLGPGRANEKLFF
TRBJ2-7 . TRBV15 . TGTGCCACCAGCAGGGAGGGACGGACGAGCTCCTACGAGCAGTACTTC CATSREGRTSSYEQYF
TRBJ2-1 once TRBV20-1 . TGCAGTGCTTACTTGGGGTCCTACAATGAGCAGTTCTTC CSAYLGSYNEQFF
TRBJ1-1 . TRBV6-2/TRBV6-3 . TGTGCCAGCAGGGGACACCCAGACACTGAAGCTTTCTTT CASRGHPDTEAFF
TRBJ1-4 . TRBV9 TRBD1 TGTGCCAGCAGCGAGGGGGCGAATGAAAAACTGTTTTTT CASSEGANEKLFF
TRBJ2-3 few TRBV6-5 TRBD2 TGTGCCAGCAGTTACGACGGGGGGGCCGGAACAGATACGCAGTATTTT CASSYDGGAGTDTQYF
TRBJ2-1 . TRBV27 . TGTGCCAGCAGCGACGTCCACCCTGGGAATGAGCAGTTCTTC CASSDVHPGNEQFF
TRBJ2-1 . TRBV10-3 . TGTGCCATCAGTGAGCCCCGACAGGATTACGATGAGCAGTTCTTC CAISEPRQDYDEQFF
TRBJ1-5 few TRBV7-2 . TGTGCCAGCAGCCCCGGGCCATTAAGGGATCAGCCCCAGCATTTT CASSPGPLRDQPQHF
TRBJ2-7 . TRBV19 TRBD2 TGTGCCAGTAGTGAGAAGCGGGAGGGCATTCTTGGTTCCTACGAGCAGTACTTC CASSEKREGILGSYEQYF
TRBJ2-5 . TRBV27 TRBD2 TGTGCCAGCAGCCATCTAAGGGCTAGCGGGGACCAAGAGACCCAGTACTTC CASSHLRASGDQETQYF
TRBJ2-7 . TRBV28 . TGTGCCAGCAGTCCCCTTGAAGCTCGTGCTCCCTACGAGCAGTACTTC CASSPLEARAPYEQYF
TRBJ2-3 . TRBV9 TRBD2 TGTGCCAGCAGCGTTGTAGCGGGGGGGCAAGATACGCAGTATTTT CASSVVAGGQDTQYF
TRBJ1-1 . TRBV29-1 . TGCAGCGTTGAAGAATCTACTGAAGCTTTCTTT CSVEESTEAFF
TRBJ2-3 few TRBV7-2 . TGTGCCAGCAGCTTAAGTGCAGGGGGCACAGATACGCAGTATTTT CASSLSAGGTDTQYF
TRBJ2-1 . TRBV20-1 TRBD2 TGCAGTGCTAGGGGGGTGGGACTAAACTACAATGAGCAGTTCTTC CSARGVGLNYNEQFF
TRBJ1-2 . TRBV20-1 . TGCAGTGCTAGGGACGACCAGGGTCCCCCTAACTATGGCTACACCTTC CSARDDQGPPNYGYTF
TRBJ2-7 . TRBV7-3 TRBD2 TGTGCCAGCAGCTTAAGAGGGACTAGCGAGGGCTCCTACGAGCAGTACTTC CASSLRGTSEGSYEQYF
TRBJ2-5 . TRBV6-6 TRBD2 TGTGCCAGCAGTTACTCGACTAGCGGGAGTGTAGGGGAGACCCAGTACTTC CASSYSTSGSVGETQYF
TRBJ1-2 few TRBV9 . TGTGCCAGCAGCACCCAGGGACCGTATGGCTACACCTTC CASSTQGPYGYTF
TRBJ2-7 . TRBV7-2 TRBD2 TGTGCCAGCAGCTTTAATCCGGGAGGCGAGCAGTACTTC CASSFNPGGEQYF
TRBJ2-3 . TRBV12-3/TRBV12-4 TRBD2 TGTGCCAGCGGTCGTAGCGGGAGCGTAAATACGCAGTATTTT CASGRSGSVNTQYF
TRBJ2-7 . TRBV11-2 . TGTGCCAGCAGCCCAGGAAGGAACAAGTACGAGCAGTACTTC CASSPGRNKYEQYF
TRBJ2-7 . TRBV5-1 . TGCGCCAGCAGCTTGGAAGGAGGGTGGGGGCTCTACGAGCAGTACTTC CASSLEGGWGLYEQYF